The entry below gives a single TCR beta chain sequence along with its context. Its antigen is not known. This PCR relied on a set of 60 Vbeta primers and 13 Jbeta primers. Profiled with immunoSEQ multiplex PCR; TCRdb holds only in-frame clones, not every one. Here the sample spans approximately 190,000 clones, 84% being singletons. This sample was included in a study of cytomegalovirus exposure and HLA in healthy donors. Across the study: Earlier sequencing of about 200 million T cells yielded around 100 million unique TCR beta sequences. Among several hundred genotyped donors, around 80% fell in the Caucasian-associated ancestry cluster.

Study-level findings and limits: Later on, an analysis showed TCR association rates differing by HLA locus, with DRB1 the most and HLA-C the fewest.

This CDR3 is 15 amino acids long. Germline CDR1 and CDR2: KGHSH and LQKENI. The ends lost 5 bases at V and 2 bases at J; junction bases unmatched: 6. The V and J genes are TRBV18 and TRBJ1-5; 7 bases align to TRBD1. Sequencing was done on a sample of PBMCs. This TCR came from a woman aged 45-65 years in good health and CMV-seropositive. The CDR3 is CASSLQGNGNQPQHF. CDR3 nucleotide sequence: TGTGCCAGCTCATTACAGGGGAATGGCAATCAGCCCCAGCATTTT. Full variable domain (remainder filled in from reference TRBV18 and TRBJ1-5): NAGVMQNPRHLVRRRGQEARLRCSPMKGHSHVYWYRQLPEEGLKFMVYLQKENIIDESGMPKERFSAEFPKEGPSILRIQQVVRGDSAAYFCASSLQGNGNQPQHFGDGTRLSIL.